This T cell receptor beta chain was identified in a study of blood T cell repertoires in COVID-19. At the level of the study: Acute-phase and convalescent COVID-19 samples originated in the United States, Italy and Spain.

V gave up 0 bases and J gave up 3 bases; unmatched junction bases: 5. Germline-derived CDR1 and CDR2 are MGHDK and SYGVNS. CDR3 length: 16 residues. Data came from immunoSEQ multiplex PCR; TCRdb stores just in-frame clones and leaves some out. In the table there are about 54,000 clones, over 75% of which are singletons. The sequencing input was peripheral blood. This receptor was obtained from a woman aged 40 to 49 with active COVID-19. This chain joins TRBV25-1 and TRBJ2-1, with 7 bases aligning to TRBD1. CDR3 sequence: CASSEYSPGGYNEQFF. DNA for the CDR3: TGTGCCAGCAGTGAATATTCCCCAGGGGGCTACAATGAGCAGTTCTTC.